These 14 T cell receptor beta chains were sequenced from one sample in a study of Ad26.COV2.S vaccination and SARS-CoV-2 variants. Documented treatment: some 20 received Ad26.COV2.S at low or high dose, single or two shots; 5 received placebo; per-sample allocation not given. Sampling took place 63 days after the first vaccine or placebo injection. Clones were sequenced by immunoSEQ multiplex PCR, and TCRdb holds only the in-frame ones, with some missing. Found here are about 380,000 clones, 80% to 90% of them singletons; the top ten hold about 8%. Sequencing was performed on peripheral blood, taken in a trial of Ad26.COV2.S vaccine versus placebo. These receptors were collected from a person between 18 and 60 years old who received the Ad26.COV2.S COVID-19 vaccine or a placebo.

The CDR3 loop is CASSQEGTSGVANGYTF. The CDR3 DNA is TGCGCCAGCAGCCAAGAAGGGACATCGGGGGTAGCGAATGGCTACACCTTC. The V and J genes are TRBV4-3 and TRBJ1-2; D possibly corresponds to TRBD1 (6 bases). In germline, CDR1 is LGHNA, CDR2 YSLEER. V lost 0 bases and J lost 6, with 20 bases in between. The CDR3 has 17 residues.

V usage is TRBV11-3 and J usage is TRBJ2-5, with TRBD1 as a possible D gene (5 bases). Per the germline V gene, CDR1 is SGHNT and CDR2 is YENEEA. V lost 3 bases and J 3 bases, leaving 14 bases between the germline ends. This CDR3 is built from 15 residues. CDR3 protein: CASSFRATGEETQYF. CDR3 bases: TGTGCCAGCAGCTTCAGGGCAACTGGGGAAGAGACCCAGTACTTC.

The chain's CDR3 is CASSVVVGGWGGNTEAFF. CDR3 sequence (DNA): TGTGCCAGCAGCGTAGTAGTAGGGGGTTGGGGAGGGAACACTGAAGCTTTCTTT. V usage is TRBV9 and J usage is TRBJ1-1, with a possible D match to TRBD1 (6 bases). CDR1 is SGDLS, CDR2 YYNGEE, per germline. There are 18 residues in the CDR3. The ends were cut back, 0 bases at V and 1 base at J, with 19 bases in the middle.

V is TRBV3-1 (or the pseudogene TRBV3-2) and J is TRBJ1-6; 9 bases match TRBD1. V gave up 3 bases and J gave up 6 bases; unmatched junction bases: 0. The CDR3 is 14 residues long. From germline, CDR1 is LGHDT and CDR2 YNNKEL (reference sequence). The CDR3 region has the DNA TGTGCCAGCAGCCAGACAGGGGGTAATTCACCCCTCCACTTT. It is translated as CASSQTGGNSPLHF.

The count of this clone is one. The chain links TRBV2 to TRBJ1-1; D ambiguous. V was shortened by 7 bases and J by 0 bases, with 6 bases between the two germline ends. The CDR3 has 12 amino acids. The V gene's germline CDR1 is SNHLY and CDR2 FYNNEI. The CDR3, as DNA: TGTGCCAGCACAGGACTGAACACTGAAGCTTTCTTT. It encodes CASTGLNTEAFF.

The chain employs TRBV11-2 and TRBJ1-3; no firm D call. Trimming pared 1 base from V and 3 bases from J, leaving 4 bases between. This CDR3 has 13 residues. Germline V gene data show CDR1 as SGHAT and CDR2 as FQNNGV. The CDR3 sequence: CASSLGGGNTIYF. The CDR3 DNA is TGTGCCAGCAGCTTAGGTGGTGGAAACACCATATATTTT.

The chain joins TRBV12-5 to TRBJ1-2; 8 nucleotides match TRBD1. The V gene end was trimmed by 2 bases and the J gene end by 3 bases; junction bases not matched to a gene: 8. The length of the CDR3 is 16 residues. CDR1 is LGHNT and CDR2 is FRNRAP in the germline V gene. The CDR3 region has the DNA TGTGCTAGTGGTTTGCACCAGGGGGCGCGGGACTATGGCTACACCTTC. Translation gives CASGLHQGARDYGYTF.

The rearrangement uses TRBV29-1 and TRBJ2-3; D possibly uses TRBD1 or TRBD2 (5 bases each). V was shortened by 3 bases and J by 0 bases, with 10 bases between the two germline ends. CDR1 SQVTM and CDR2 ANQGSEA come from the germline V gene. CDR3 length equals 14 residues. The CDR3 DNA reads TGCAGCGTTGATGGGGGTTTTAGCACAGATACGCAGTATTTT. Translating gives CSVDGGFSTDTQYF.

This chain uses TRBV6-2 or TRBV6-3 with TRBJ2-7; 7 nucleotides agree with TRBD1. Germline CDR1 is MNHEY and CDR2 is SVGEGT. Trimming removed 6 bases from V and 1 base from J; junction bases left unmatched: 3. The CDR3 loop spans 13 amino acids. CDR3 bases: TGTGCCAGCAGCAGGGGACAGTCCTACGAGCAGTACTTC. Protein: CASSRGQSYEQYF.

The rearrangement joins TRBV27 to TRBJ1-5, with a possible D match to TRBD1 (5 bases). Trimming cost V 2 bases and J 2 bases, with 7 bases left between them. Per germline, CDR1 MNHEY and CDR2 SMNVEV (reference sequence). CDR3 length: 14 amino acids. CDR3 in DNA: TGTGCCAGCAGTTTAAGGGGTCGCAATCAGCCCCAGCATTTT. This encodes CASSLRGRNQPQHF.

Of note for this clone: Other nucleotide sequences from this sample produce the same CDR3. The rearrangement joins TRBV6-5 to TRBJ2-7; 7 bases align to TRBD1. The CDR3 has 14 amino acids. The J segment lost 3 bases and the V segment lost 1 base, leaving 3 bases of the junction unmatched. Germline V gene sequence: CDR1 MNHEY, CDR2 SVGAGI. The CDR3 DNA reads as TGTGCCAGCAGTTACTTCCGGGACAGCTACGAGCAGTACTTC. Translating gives CASSYFRDSYEQYF.

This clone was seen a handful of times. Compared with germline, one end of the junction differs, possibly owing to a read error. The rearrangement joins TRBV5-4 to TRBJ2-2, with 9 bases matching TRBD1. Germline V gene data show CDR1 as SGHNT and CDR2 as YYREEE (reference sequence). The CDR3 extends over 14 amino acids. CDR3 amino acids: CASNLGTGSGELFF. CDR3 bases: TGTGCCAGCAACTTGGGGACAGGGTCCGGGGAGCTGTTTTTT.

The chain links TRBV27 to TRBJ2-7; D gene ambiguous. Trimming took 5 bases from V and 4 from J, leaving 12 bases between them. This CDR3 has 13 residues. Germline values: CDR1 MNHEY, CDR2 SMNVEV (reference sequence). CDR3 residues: CASSPLGVYEQYF. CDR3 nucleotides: TGTGCCAGCAGTCCCCTGGGTGTATACGAGCAGTACTTC.

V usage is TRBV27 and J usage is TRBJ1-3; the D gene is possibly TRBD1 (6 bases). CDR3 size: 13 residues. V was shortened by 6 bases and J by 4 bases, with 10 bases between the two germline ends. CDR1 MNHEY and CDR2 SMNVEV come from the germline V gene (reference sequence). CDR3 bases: TGTGCCAGCAGGGGCGACAGGGGAAACACCATATATTTT. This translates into CASRGDRGNTIYF.